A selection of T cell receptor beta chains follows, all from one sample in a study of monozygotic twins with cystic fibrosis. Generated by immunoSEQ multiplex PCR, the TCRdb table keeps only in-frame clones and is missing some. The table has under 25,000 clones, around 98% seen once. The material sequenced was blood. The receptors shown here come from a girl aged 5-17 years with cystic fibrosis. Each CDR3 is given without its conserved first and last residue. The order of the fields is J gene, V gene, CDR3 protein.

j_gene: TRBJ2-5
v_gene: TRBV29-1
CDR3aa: SVAIRQGGETQY

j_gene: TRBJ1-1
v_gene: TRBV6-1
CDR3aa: ASSEYSGTGVQAF

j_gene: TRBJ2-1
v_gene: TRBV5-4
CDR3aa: ASSPRLAGNNEQF

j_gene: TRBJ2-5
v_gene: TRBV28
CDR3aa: ASSLRIGETQY

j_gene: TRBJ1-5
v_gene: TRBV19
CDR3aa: ASSIHQGSQPQH

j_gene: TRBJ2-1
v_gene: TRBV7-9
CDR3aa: ASSTGLAGNEQF

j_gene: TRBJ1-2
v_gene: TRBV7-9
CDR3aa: ASSWDSINYGYT

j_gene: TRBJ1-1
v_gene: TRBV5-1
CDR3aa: ASSSLGGPEAF

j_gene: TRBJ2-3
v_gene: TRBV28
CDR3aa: ASSHELAGPQDTQY

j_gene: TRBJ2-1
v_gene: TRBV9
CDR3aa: ASSALRDSKVYNEQF

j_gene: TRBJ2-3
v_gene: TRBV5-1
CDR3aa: ASSPRVAGGDTQY

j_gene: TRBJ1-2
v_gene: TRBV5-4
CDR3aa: ASSLQGANNYGYT

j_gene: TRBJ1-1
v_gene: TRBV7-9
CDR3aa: ATGRSGGTEAF

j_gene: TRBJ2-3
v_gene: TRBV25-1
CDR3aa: ASSEYRDRPDTQY

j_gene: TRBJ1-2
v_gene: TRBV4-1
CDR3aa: ASSPSQGQLLNYGYT

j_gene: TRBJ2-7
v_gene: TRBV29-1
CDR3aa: SPMGESYEQY

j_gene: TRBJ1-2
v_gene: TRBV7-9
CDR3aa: ASSLVSEEGYT

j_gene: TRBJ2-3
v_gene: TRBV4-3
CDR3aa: ASSQGLSSGRFGTDTQY

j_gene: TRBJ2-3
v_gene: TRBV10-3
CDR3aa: AISPGTPGRNTQY

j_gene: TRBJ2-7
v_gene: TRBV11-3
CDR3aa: ASSLGTEQY

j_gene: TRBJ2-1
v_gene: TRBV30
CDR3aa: AWSLNEQF

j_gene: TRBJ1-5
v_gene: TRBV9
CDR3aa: ASSVTGKHNQPQH

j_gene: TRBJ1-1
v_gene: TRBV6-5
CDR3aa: ASSYEVNTEAF

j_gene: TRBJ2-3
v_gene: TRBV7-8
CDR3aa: ASSVRTPDTQY

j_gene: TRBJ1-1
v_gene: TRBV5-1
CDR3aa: ASSLGWGAMNTEAF

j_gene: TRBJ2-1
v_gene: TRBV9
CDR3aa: ASSVPKGGLAGGPSYNEQF

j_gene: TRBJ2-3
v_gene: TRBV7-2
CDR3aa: ASSLIGTGSRGADTQY

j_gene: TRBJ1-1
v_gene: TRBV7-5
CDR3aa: ARINRDRVYSEAF

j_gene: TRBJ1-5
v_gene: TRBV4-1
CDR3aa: ASSQGPGFPQH

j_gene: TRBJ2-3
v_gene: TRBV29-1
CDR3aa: SVSNRVAGGTDTQY

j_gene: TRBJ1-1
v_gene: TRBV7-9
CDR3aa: ASSFGQLNTEAF

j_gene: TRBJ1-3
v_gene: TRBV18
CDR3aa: ASSVTGKGNTIY

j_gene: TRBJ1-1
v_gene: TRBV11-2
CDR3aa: ASSFGRGTEAF

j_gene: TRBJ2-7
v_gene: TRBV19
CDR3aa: ASTDTGGSLYEQY

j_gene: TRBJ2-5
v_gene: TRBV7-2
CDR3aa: ASSFIPGQQETQY

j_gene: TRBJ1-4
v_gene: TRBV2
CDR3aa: ASSARRTTNEKLF

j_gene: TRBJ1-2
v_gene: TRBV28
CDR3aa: ASSRGRDYGYT

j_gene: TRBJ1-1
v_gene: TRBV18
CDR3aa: ASSPDRAPTGAF

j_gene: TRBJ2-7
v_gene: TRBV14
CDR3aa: ASSRDRTAKQY

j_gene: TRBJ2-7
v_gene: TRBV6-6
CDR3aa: ASSYSTTSYEQY

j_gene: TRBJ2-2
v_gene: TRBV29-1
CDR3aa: SVVVGAGELF

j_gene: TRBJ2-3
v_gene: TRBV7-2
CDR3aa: ASSLVVAGGADTQY

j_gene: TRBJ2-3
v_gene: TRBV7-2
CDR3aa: ASSLLGNTDTQY

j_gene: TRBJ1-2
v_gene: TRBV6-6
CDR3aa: ASSLSNYGYT

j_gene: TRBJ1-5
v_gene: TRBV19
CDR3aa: ASSIRATAKQPQH

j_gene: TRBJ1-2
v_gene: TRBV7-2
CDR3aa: ASSSDRGFYNGYT

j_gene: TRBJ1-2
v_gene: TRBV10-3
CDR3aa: AISEGTGGAYGYT

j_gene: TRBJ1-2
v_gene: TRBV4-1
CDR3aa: ASSAQGDPSNYGYT

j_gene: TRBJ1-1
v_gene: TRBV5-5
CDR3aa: ASSLGVGNTEAF

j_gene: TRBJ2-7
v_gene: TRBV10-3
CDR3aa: AIREGSYSYEQY

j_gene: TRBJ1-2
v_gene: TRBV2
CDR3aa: ASSERVNYGYT

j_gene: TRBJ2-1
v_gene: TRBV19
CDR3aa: ASLPTSGGGVNEQF

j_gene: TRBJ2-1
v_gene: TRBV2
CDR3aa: ASSPPPYNEQF

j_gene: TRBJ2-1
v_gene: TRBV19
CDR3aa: ASSKVIATNWNEQF

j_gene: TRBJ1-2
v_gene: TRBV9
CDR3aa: ASSVAGRGPSGYT

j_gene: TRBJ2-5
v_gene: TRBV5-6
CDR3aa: ASSLAGQAETQY

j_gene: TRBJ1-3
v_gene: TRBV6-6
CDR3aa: ASSYPVVGNTIY

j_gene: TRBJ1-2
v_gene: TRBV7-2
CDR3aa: GAWGYSYGYT

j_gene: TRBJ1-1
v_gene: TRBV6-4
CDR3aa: ASSYVPNTEAF

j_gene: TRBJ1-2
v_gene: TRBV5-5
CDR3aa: ASSLGDRVYGYT